This entry lists 7 T cell receptor beta chains sequenced from one sample in a study of PD-1 blockade in mismatch repair-deficient tumors. Sequencing was performed with immunoSEQ multiplex PCR; in TCRdb, only in-frame clones are kept and a portion is missing. The sample lists about 120,000 clones, about 88% seen once, with roughly 14% in the top ten. Here the sequenced sample was peripheral blood, taken 44 weeks after starting pembrolizumab. The receptors derive from an adult with mismatch repair-deficient cancer.

The sample holds one count of this clone. The chain has TRBV2 and TRBJ1-2, with a possible D match to TRBD1 (6 bases). This CDR3 contains 14 residues. Trimming removed 1 base at V and 3 bases at J, with 9 bases between. Germline V gene lookup returns CDR1 SNHLY and CDR2 FYNNEI. In DNA form, the CDR3 reads TGTGCCAGCAGTGAAGTGGACAGATACTATGGCTACACCTTC. Amino acid sequence: CASSEVDRYYGYTF.

V and J are TRBV19 and TRBJ2-7; 8 nucleotides line up with TRBD1. The ends lost 10 bases at V and 1 base at J; junction bases unmatched: 9. Germline CDR1 is LNHDA and CDR2 is SQIVND (reference sequence). The CDR3 runs 14 residues. The CDR3 region is CATKDRAGSYEQYF. The CDR3 bases are TGTGCCACCAAGGACAGGGCCGGATCCTACGAGCAGTACTTC.

This clone was seen just once. The rearrangement links TRBV19 to TRBJ2-2, with TRBD2 matching 8 bases. The CDR3 contains 18 residues. Germline V CDR1 and CDR2: LNHDA, SQIVND (reference sequence). V shed 3 bases and J 0 bases; nucleotides not matched to a gene: 9. CDR3: CASSIRGTRISNTGELFF. The CDR3, as DNA: TGTGCCAGTAGTATTAGGGGGACTAGAATTTCGAACACCGGGGAGCTGTTTTTT.

CDR3 loop: CASSLGSSGSYEQYF. As DNA, the CDR3 is TGTGCCAGCAGTTTAGGGTCTAGTGGGTCCTACGAGCAGTACTTC. The genes are TRBV27 and TRBJ2-7; D call uncertain. The V end lost 2 bases, the J end lost 1 base, and 12 bases lay between the germline ends. Germline CDR1 reads MNHEY; CDR2 reads SMNVEV (reference sequence). The CDR3 loop spans 15 amino acids.

The rearrangement links TRBV14 to TRBJ2-1; D is possibly TRBD2 (5 bases). Germline-derived CDR1 and CDR2 are SGHDN and FVKESK. Trimming took 0 bases from V and 10 from J, leaving 13 bases between them. The CDR3 totals 14 residues. CDR3 sequence: CASSQEWRNREQFF. CDR3 nucleotide sequence: TGTGCCAGCAGCCAAGAATGGAGGAATAGGGAGCAGTTCTTC.

This clone was observed many times. The chain uses TRBV5-5 and TRBJ1-1, with unresolved D. The CDR3 consists of 16 residues. Germline CDR1 SGHKS, CDR2 YYEKEE (reference sequence). V lost 0 bases and J 1 base, leaving 13 bases between the germline ends. The CDR3 DNA reads TGTGCCAGCAGCTTGGAAGGGCGGGGATCGAACACTGAAGCTTTCTTT. It codes for CASSLEGRGSNTEAFF.

J is TRBJ1-1 and V is TRBV6-6; TRBD1 agrees at 8 bases. The germline CDR1 and CDR2 sequences are MNHNY and SVGAGI (reference sequence). This CDR3 has 14 amino acids. V dropped 6 bases and J dropped 0; count of bases not matched to a gene: 3. CDR3 amino acids: CASRAGGMNTEAFF. The CDR3 DNA follows: TGTGCCAGCAGGGCAGGGGGCATGAACACTGAAGCTTTCTTT.